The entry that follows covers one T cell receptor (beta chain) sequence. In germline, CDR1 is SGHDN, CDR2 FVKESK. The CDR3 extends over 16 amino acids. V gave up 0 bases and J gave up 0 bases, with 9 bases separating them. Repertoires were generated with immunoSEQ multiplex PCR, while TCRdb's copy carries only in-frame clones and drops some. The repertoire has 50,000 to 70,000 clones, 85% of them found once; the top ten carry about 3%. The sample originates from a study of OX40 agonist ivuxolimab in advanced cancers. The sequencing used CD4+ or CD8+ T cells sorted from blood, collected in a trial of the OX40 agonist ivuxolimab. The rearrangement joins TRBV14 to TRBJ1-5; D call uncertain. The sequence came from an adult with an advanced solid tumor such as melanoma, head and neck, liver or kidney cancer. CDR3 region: CASSQDGSYSNQPQHF. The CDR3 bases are TGTGCCAGCAGCCAAGATGGCAGCTATAGCAATCAGCCCCAGCATTTT.